A selection of T cell receptor beta chains follows, all from one sample in a study of regulatory T cells in long-lasting Graves disease. TCRdb ran MiXCR on the multiplex PCR reads and lists one entry per CDR3 protein. The data show 500,000 or so distinct CDR3 sequences, roughly 16% seen once. These data also featured in a second study, about T cells in Graves' hyperthyroidism and ophthalmopathy.

Specimen: peripheral blood mononuclear cells (PBMCs), collected at new diagnosis, from a patient treated with antithyroid drugs. Receptor source: a woman aged 35-65 years with Graves disease. The CDR3 runs from the conserved cysteine through the conserved F or W. Each record gives: D gene, V gene, CDR3 length, clone size, J gene, CDR3 DNA, CDR3 protein. The D gene is left open where the match is weak. Where a row states a size, it is once, few, many or the class of an expanded clone; other rows omit it.

-,TRBV4-1,14,-,TRBJ2-1,TGCGCCAGCAGCCCTAGGGGCTTCCGAAATGAGCAGTTCTTC,CASSPRGFRNEQFF
-,TRBV5-1,15,many,TRBJ2-7,TGTGCCAGCAGCTTGCTGTCGGGGGAGCTTTACGAGCAGTACTTC,CASSLLSGELYEQYF
-,TRBV2,11,many,TRBJ1-2,TGTGCCAGCAGAGCCTCCTATGGCTACACCTTC,CASRASYGYTF
-,TRBV12-3/TRBV12-4,15,many,TRBJ2-7,TGTGCCAGCAGTTTAGCGGGTGGGGGCTCCTACGAGCAGTACTTC,CASSLAGGGSYEQYF
TRBD1,TRBV7-9,18,few,TRBJ1-5,TGTGCCAGCAGCTTAACCGGGACAGGGGAGAGGGGGAATCAGCCCCAGCATTTT,CASSLTGTGERGNQPQHF
-,TRBV19,16,few,TRBJ1-6,TGTGCCAGTACCGGGGGGACGGCCCAAGTGAATTCACCCCTCCACTTT,CASTGGTAQVNSPLHF
-,TRBV20-1,13,many,TRBJ1-1,TGCAGTGCTAGGTCGGCCATGAACACTGAAGCTTTCTTT,CSARSAMNTEAFF
-,TRBV10-1,13,-,TRBJ2-5,TGCGCCAGCAGTGAGAGGGGCCGGGAGACCCAGTACTTC,CASSERGRETQYF
-,TRBV25-1,15,many,TRBJ1-1,TGTGCCAGCAGTGAGGAAACGTCTGACTACGGAGAAGCTTTCTTT,CASSEETSDYGEAFF
-,TRBV19,13,many,TRBJ2-7,TGTGCCAGTAGTATCCGCGGAAACTACGAGCAGTACTTC,CASSIRGNYEQYF
TRBD1,TRBV7-9,14,many,TRBJ1-1,TGTGCCAGCAGACCTCGGGACAGTCACACTGAAGCTTTCTTT,CASRPRDSHTEAFF
-,TRBV3-1,11,-,TRBJ2-7,TGTGCCAGCGCCCGGGCCTACGAGCAGTACTTC,CASARAYEQYF
-,TRBV30,15,many,TRBJ2-2,TGTGCCTGGAGTCCCACTCCAGGGAACACCGGGGAGCTGTTTTTT,CAWSPTPGNTGELFF
TRBD2,TRBV6-1,13,many,TRBJ2-7,TGTGCCAGCACTCGGACTAGCTTAAGCGAGCAGTACTTC,CASTRTSLSEQYF
TRBD1,TRBV7-8,17,-,TRBJ1-4,TGTGCCAGCAGCACCCGGACAGGGGGTAGAACTAATGAAAAACTGTTTTTT,CASSTRTGGRTNEKLFF
-,TRBV7-2,18,-,TRBJ1-5,TGTGCCAGCAGCTTAGTAGGACAAGGGGTGGGCCCTGGGGAGCCCCAGCATTTT,CASSLVGQGVGPGEPQHF
-,TRBV6-5,14,many,TRBJ1-5,TGTGCCAGCAGTTTATCAGATAGCAATCAGCCCCAGCATTTT,CASSLSDSNQPQHF
-,TRBV6-2/TRBV6-3,14,few,TRBJ2-3,TGTGCCAGCAGCCAGGGATATAGCACAGATACGCAGTATTTT,CASSQGYSTDTQYF
TRBD2,TRBV6-2/TRBV6-3,17,many,TRBJ2-1,TGTGCCAGCTGTAAGACACCACTAGCGGGGGGGTACAATGAGCAGTTCTTC,CASCKTPLAGGYNEQFF
-,TRBV3-1,13,-,TRBJ1-2,TGTGCCAGCAGCCCCGCGGGGTCTCATGGCTACACCTTC,CASSPAGSHGYTF
-,TRBV27,13,-,TRBJ1-2,TGTGCCAGCAGTTTTTCGGAGAACTATGGCTACACCTTC,CASSFSENYGYTF
-,TRBV14,14,-,TRBJ1-6,TGTGCCAGCAGCCAAGATACTTTTAATTCACCCCTCCACTTT,CASSQDTFNSPLHF
-,TRBV6-1,17,-,TRBJ2-2,TGTGCCAGCAGTACCTCGGCGGGGGCCGCGAACACCGGGGAGCTGTTTTTT,CASSTSAGAANTGELFF
-,TRBV12-3/TRBV12-4,15,many,TRBJ2-3,TGTGCCAGCAGTTTCTCGGGCCTGGGGACAGATACGCAGTATTTT,CASSFSGLGTDTQYF
TRBD1,TRBV10-3,14,-,TRBJ1-1,TGTGCCGTCAGTGAGGGACAGACGAACACTGAAGCTTTCTTT,CAVSEGQTNTEAFF
-,TRBV5-1,12,-,TRBJ2-3,TGCGCCAGCGGATCCGACACAGATACGCAGTATTTT,CASGSDTDTQYF
-,TRBV6-2/TRBV6-3,13,-,TRBJ1-1,TGTGCCAGCAGTAATCAGGGGAGTACTGAAGCTTTCTTT,CASSNQGSTEAFF